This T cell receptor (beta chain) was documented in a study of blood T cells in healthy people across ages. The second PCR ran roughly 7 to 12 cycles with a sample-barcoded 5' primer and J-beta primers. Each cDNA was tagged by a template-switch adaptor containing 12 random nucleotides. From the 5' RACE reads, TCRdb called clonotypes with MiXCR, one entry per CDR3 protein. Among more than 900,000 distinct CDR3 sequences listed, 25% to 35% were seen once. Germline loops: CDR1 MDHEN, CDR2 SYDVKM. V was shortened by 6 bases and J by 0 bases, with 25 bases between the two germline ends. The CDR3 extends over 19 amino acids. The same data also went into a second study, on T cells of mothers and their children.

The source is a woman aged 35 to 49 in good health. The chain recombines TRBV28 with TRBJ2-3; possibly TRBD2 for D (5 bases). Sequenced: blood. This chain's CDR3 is CASSPIVPSAASSTDTQYF. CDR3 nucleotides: TGTGCCAGCAGCCCGATTGTACCATCAGCGGCCTCTAGCACAGATACGCAGTATTTT.